The entry below gives a single T cell receptor beta chain sequence along with its context. The record originates from a study of blood T cell repertoires in COVID-19. Study-wide context: There were acute and convalescent COVID-19 samples, and they came from the United States, Italy and Spain.

This CDR3 region has 13 residues. Germline assignment: CDR1 MNHEY and CDR2 SVGAGI. Unmatched junction bases numbered 3, after V lost 2 bases and J lost 7 bases. TCRdb's table, derived via immunoSEQ multiplex PCR, lists solely in-frame clones and lacks some. The data contain approximately 76,000 clones, around nine tenths of them seen just once; the ten biggest clones take up 6.5% to 9.5%. The chain recombines TRBV6-5 with TRBJ1-2, with 8 bases that match TRBD1. The source material was peripheral blood. The TCR was taken from a man younger than 40 with acute or convalescent COVID-19. Written as DNA, the CDR3 is TGTGCCAGCAGTTACGGGGACAGGCTTGGCTACACCTTC. It encodes CASSYGDRLGYTF.